A selection of T cell receptor beta chains follows, all from one sample in a study of cytomegalovirus exposure and HLA in healthy donors. Assay used: immunoSEQ multiplex PCR; TCRdb lists only in-frame clones, some missing. The sample has a few hundred thousand clones, about nine tenths seen once. Material for sequencing was PBMCs. These receptor sequences come from a woman between 18 and 29 years old in good health and CMV-seronegative. CDR3s include the opening cysteine and the closing phenylalanine or tryptophan. D genes are given only for firm matches. Clone size appears in some rows only: once, few, many, or a class for an expanded clone.

J: TRBJ2-3
V: TRBV27
size: -
D: TRBD2
DNA: TGTGCCAGCGGTATCTTGGTCCCTAGCGGGGACACAGATACGCAGTATTTT
CDR3: CASGILVPSGDTDTQYF

J: TRBJ1-4
V: TRBV5-1
size: -
D: TRBD1
DNA: TGCGCCAGCAGCTTGGAACAGGGGGGAGGAGAAAAACTGTTTTTT
CDR3: CASSLEQGGGEKLFF

J: TRBJ2-5
V: TRBV7-2
size: -
D: TRBD2
DNA: TGTGCCAGCAGCTTAGCCCAGACTAGCGGGCAAGAGACCCAGTACTTC
CDR3: CASSLAQTSGQETQYF

J: TRBJ2-3
V: TRBV9
size: once
D: -
DNA: TGTGCCAGCAGCGTAGGCGTCGATTTGGGGCGAGATACGCAGTATTTT
CDR3: CASSVGVDLGRDTQYF

J: TRBJ2-5
V: TRBV18
size: -
D: -
DNA: TGTGCCAGCTCACCAGGGGCCGAGACCCAGTACTTC
CDR3: CASSPGAETQYF

J: TRBJ2-4
V: TRBV4-3
size: -
D: TRBD2
DNA: TGCGCCAGCAGCCAAGATCTGCTAGCGGGAGCCAAAAACATTCAGTACTTC
CDR3: CASSQDLLAGAKNIQYF

J: TRBJ2-2
V: TRBV29-1
size: many
D: -
DNA: TGCAGCGTTGGTCGGCAGGGTGTCACCGGGGAGCTGTTTTTT
CDR3: CSVGRQGVTGELFF

J: TRBJ1-2
V: TRBV5-1
size: -
D: -
DNA: TGCGCCAGCAGCTTGTCGACACCAGAGTACTATGGCTACACCTTC
CDR3: CASSLSTPEYYGYTF

J: TRBJ2-4
V: TRBV19
size: -
D: -
DNA: TGTGCCGGCGGCTTACGGGGGGCGCAGGCCAAAAACATTCAGTACTTC
CDR3: CAGGLRGAQAKNIQYF

J: TRBJ1-5
V: TRBV7-2
size: -
D: -
DNA: TGTGCCAGCAGCTCTACAGGCAATCAGCCCCAGCATTTT
CDR3: CASSSTGNQPQHF

J: TRBJ2-3
V: TRBV10-3
size: -
D: TRBD1
DNA: TGTGCCATCAGTCTAAATACAGGACAGGGGTCCACGGATACGCAGTATTTT
CDR3: CAISLNTGQGSTDTQYF

J: TRBJ2-7
V: TRBV27
size: -
D: -
DNA: TGTGCCAGCAGTACCGGGTCGGCCTACGAGCAGTACTTC
CDR3: CASSTGSAYEQYF

J: TRBJ2-1
V: TRBV7-3
size: -
D: -
DNA: TGTGCCAGCAGCCCAGACTCCGATGAGCAGTTCTTC
CDR3: CASSPDSDEQFF

J: TRBJ1-5
V: TRBV6-1
size: -
D: -
DNA: TGTGCCAGCAGTGATCTGGCAGGGGATCAGCCCCAGCATTTT
CDR3: CASSDLAGDQPQHF

J: TRBJ1-5
V: TRBV6-6
size: -
D: TRBD1
DNA: TGTGCCAGCAGTTACGGACAGGGGGCGAGACAGCCCCAGCATTTT
CDR3: CASSYGQGARQPQHF

J: TRBJ2-7
V: TRBV27
size: -
D: -
DNA: TGTGCCAGCAGTTTAAAGGACAAAGGCTACGAGCAGTACTTC
CDR3: CASSLKDKGYEQYF

J: TRBJ1-3
V: TRBV4-3
size: -
D: -
DNA: TGCGCCAGCAGCCAAGACAGCGGTGGAAACACCATATATTTT
CDR3: CASSQDSGGNTIYF

J: TRBJ1-1
V: TRBV7-9
size: -
D: -
DNA: TGTGCCAGCACCAGAAACGGGGTACAAGCTTTCTTT
CDR3: CASTRNGVQAFF

J: TRBJ1-5
V: TRBV2
size: few
D: -
DNA: TGTGCCAGCAGCGAGGGGGGACTACGCAATCAGCCCCAGCATTTT
CDR3: CASSEGGLRNQPQHF

J: TRBJ2-7
V: TRBV2
size: -
D: TRBD2
DNA: TGTGCCAGGGAGGGCCTAAGCGGGAGCTACGAGCAGTACTTC
CDR3: CAREGLSGSYEQYF

J: TRBJ2-2
V: TRBV7-3
size: -
D: TRBD2
DNA: TGTGCCAGCAGCTTAATGGCGGGAGCGTCGGGGGAGCTGTTTTTT
CDR3: CASSLMAGASGELFF

J: TRBJ2-3
V: TRBV7-9
size: once
D: TRBD2
DNA: TGTGCCAGCAGCTTAGTAGGACTAGCGGTTGCAGATACGCAGTATTTT
CDR3: CASSLVGLAVADTQYF

J: TRBJ2-1
V: TRBV7-9
size: -
D: -
DNA: TGTGCCAGCAGCTTTGGGCCTCCCAATGAGCAGTTCTTC
CDR3: CASSFGPPNEQFF

J: TRBJ1-2
V: TRBV4-1
size: few
D: -
DNA: TGCGCCAGCAGCCAAGTCGGGTATGGCTACACCTTC
CDR3: CASSQVGYGYTF

J: TRBJ1-2
V: TRBV28
size: once
D: TRBD1
DNA: TGTGCCAGCAGAAGGGGACAGGGAGGCTATGGCTACACCTTC
CDR3: CASRRGQGGYGYTF

J: TRBJ2-5
V: TRBV7-9
size: -
D: TRBD1
DNA: TGTGCCAGCAGCCCGGGACAGGGAGAAGAGACCCAGTACTTC
CDR3: CASSPGQGEETQYF

J: TRBJ2-5
V: TRBV2
size: -
D: TRBD2
DNA: TGTGCCAGCAAACTAGCGGGAGAAGAGACCCAGTACTTC
CDR3: CASKLAGEETQYF

J: TRBJ2-7
V: TRBV6-1
size: once
D: -
DNA: TGTGCCAGCTCGTCCGGGACTCCTTCTCTCGAGCAGTACTTC
CDR3: CASSSGTPSLEQYF